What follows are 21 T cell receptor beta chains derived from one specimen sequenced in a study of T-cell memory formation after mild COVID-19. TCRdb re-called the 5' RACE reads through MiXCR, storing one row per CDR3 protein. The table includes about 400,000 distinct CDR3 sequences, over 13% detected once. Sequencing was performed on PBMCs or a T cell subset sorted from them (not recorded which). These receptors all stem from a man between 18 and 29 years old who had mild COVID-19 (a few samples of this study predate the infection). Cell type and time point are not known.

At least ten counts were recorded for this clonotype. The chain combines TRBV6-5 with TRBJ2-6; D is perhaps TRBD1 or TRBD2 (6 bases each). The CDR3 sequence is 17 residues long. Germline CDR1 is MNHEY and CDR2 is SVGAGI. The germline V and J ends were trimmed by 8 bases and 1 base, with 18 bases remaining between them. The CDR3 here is CASCLGGLLSGANVLTF. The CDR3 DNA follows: TGTGCCAGCTGTTTGGGGGGCCTTTTGTCTGGGGCCAACGTCCTGACTTTC.

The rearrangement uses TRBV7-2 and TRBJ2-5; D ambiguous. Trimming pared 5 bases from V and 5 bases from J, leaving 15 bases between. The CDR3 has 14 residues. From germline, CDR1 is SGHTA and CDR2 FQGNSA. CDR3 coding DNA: TGTGCCAGCAGCCCACAGAGTGGCCAGGAGACCCAGTACTTC. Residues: CASSPQSGQETQYF.

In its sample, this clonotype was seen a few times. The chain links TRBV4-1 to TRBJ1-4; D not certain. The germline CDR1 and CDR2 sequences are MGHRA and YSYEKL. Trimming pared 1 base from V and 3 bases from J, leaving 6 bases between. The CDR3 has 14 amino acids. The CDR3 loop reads CASSQVDANEKLFF. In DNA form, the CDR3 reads TGCGCCAGCAGCCAAGTCGACGCTAATGAAAAACTGTTTTTT.

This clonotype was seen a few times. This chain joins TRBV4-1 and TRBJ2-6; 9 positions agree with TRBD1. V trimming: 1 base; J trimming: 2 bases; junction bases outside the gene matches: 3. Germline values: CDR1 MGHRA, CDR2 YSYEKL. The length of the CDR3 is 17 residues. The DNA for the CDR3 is TGCGCCAGCAGCCAAGGAAGACAGGGGGCTGGGGCCAACGTCCTGACTTTC. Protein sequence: CASSQGRQGAGANVLTF.

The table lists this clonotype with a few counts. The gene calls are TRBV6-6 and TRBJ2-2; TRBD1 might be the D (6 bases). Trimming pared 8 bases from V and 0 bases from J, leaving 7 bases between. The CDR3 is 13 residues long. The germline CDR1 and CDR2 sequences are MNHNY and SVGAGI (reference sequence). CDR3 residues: CASDRTNTGELFF. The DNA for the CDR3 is TGTGCCAGCGACAGGACGAACACCGGGGAGCTGTTTTTT.

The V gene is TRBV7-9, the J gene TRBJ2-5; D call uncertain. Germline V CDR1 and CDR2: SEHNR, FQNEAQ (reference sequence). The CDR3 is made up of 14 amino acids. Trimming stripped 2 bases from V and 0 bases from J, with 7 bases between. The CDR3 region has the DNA TGTGCCAGCAGCTTATTAGGGAACCAAGAGACCCAGTACTTC. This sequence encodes CASSLLGNQETQYF.

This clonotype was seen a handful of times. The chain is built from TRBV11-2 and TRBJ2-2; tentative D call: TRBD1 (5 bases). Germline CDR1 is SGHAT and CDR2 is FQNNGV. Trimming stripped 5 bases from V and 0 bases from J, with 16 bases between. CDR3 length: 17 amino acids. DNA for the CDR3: TGTGCCAGCAGCCCCGTGTGGGGCAGGACGAACACCGGGGAGCTGTTTTTT. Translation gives CASSPVWGRTNTGELFF.

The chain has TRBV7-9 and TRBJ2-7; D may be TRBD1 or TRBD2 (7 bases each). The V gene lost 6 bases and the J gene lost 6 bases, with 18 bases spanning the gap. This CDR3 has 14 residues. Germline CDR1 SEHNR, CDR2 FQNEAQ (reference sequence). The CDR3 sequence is CASRGAGGVGEQYF. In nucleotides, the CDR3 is TGTGCCAGCAGGGGCGCAGGGGGGGTCGGCGAGCAGTACTTC.

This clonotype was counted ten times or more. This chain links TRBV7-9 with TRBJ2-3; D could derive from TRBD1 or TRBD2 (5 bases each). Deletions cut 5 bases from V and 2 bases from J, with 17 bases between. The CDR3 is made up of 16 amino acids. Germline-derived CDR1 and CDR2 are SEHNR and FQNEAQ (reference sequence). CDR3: CASSPTGRGSTDTQYF. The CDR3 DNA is TGTGCCAGCAGCCCGACGGGGCGAGGGTCCACAGATACGCAGTATTTT.

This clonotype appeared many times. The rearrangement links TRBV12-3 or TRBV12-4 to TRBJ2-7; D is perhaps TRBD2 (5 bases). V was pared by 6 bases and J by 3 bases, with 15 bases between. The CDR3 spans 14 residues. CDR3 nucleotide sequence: TGTGCCAGCAGCCCCCAAGCGGTCGGCTACGAGCAGTACTTC. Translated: CASSPQAVGYEQYF.

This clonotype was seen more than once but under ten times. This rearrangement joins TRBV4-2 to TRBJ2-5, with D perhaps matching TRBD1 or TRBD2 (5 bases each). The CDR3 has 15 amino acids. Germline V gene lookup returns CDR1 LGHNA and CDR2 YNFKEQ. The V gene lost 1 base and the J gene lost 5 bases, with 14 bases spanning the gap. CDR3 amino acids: CASSQVELEGETQYF. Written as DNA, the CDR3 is TGTGCCAGCAGCCAAGTTGAACTAGAGGGGGAGACCCAGTACTTC.

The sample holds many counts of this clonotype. The CDR3 sequence is CASSAGDRGRDTEAFF. The CDR3 DNA is TGCGCCAGCAGCGCGGGAGACAGGGGGCGCGACACTGAAGCTTTCTTT. The chain joins TRBV5-1 to TRBJ1-1, with 10 nucleotides matching TRBD1. CDR3 size: 16 residues. Germline V gives CDR1 SGHRS, CDR2 YFSETQ. J gave up 3 bases and V 4 bases, and 9 bases lay outside the gene matches.

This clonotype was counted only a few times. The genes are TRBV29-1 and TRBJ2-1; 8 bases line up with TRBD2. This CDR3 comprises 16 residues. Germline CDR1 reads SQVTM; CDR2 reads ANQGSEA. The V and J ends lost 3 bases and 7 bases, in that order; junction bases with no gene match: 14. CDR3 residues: CSVEPPRGGPMNEQFF. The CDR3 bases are TGCAGCGTTGAGCCGCCCCGGGGGGGCCCGATGAATGAGCAGTTCTTC.

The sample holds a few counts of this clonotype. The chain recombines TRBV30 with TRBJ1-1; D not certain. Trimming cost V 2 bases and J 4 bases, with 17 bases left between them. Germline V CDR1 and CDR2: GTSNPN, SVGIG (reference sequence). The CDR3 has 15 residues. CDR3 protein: CAWSLAEFTTTEAFF. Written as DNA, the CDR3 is TGTGCCTGGAGTCTGGCCGAGTTTACGACCACTGAAGCTTTCTTT. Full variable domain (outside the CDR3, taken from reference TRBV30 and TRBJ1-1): SQTIHQWPATLVQPVGSPLSLECTVEGTSNPNLYWYRQAAGRGLQLLFYSVGIGQISSEVPQNLSASRPQDRQFILSSKKLLLSDSGFYLCAWSLAEFTTTEAFFGQGTRLTVV.

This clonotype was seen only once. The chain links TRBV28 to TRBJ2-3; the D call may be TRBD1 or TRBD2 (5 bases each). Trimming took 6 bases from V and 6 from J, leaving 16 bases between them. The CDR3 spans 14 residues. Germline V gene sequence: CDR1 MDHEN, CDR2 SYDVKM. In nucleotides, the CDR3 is TGTGCCAGCAGCTCTCACGAGGGGTTGGATACGCAGTATTTT. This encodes CASSSHEGLDTQYF.

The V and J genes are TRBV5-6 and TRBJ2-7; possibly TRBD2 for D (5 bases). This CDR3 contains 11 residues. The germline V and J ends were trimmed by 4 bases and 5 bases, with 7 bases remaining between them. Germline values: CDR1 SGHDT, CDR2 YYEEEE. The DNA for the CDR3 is TGTGCCAGCAGCCTCGGGGACGAGCAGTACGTC. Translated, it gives CASSLGDEQYV.

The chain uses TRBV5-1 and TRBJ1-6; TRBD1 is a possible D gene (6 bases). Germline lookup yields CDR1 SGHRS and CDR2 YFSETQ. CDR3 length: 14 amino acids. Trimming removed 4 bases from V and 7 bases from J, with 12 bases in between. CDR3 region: CASSGGDKNSPLHF. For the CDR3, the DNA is TGCGCCAGCAGCGGCGGGGACAAAAATTCACCCCTCCACTTT.

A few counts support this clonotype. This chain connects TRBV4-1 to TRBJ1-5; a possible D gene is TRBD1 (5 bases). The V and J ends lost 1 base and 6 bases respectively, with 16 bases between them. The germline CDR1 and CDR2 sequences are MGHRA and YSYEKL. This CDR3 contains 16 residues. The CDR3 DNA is TGCGCCAGCAGCCAAGTGGTTATCGGGGGTGGTCAGCCCCAGCATTTT. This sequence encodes CASSQVVIGGGQPQHF.

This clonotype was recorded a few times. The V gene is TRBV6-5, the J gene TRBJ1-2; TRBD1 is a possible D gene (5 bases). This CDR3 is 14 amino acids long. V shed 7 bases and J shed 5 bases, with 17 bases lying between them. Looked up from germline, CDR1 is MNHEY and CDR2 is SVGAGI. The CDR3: CASTPGTEAYGYTF. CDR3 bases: TGTGCCAGCACCCCTGGGACGGAGGCGTATGGCTACACCTTC.

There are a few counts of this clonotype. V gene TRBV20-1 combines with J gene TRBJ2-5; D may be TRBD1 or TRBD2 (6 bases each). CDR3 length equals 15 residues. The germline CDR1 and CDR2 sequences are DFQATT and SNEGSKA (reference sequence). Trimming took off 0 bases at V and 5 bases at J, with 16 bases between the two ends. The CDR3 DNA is TGCAGTGCTAGAGATTTTACGGGGGCGCAGGAGACCCAGTACTTC. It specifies CSARDFTGAQETQYF.

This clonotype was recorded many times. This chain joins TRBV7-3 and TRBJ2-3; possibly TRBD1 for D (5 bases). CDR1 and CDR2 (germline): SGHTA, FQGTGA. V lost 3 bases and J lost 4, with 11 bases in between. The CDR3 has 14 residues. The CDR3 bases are TGTGCCAGCAGCTTGAGTGGGGCCGCAGATACGCAGTATTTT. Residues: CASSLSGAADTQYF.